The clone carrying this T cell receptor beta chain was found many times. Its antigen is unidentified. The investigators amplified TCR beta CDR3 regions from RNA transcripts. The TCR CDR3 was amplified in a first-round RT-PCR using the HTBI primer set. TCRdb reanalysed the multiplex PCR reads using MiXCR and keeps one entry per CDR3 protein. Of 550,000 to 600,000 distinct CDR3 sequences detected, around 46% appear once; the ten largest clones hold around 20%. Uncontrolled infection, other autoimmune disease, pregnancy or lactation excluded patients. The data stem from a study of T cells in Graves' hyperthyroidism and ophthalmopathy. General study points: Most thyroid clonotypes with frequency above 0.001 were detected in blood.

The source material was peripheral blood or thyroid tissue (not recorded which). The receptor was isolated from an adult woman with Graves' disease, either hyperthyroidism or ophthalmopathy (not recorded which).

The CDR3 protein is CASSPTGPKMGGYTF. CDR3 sequence (DNA): TGTGCCAGCAGTCCAACGGGACCGAAGATGGGGGGCTACACCTTC. The chain links TRBV12-3 or TRBV12-4 to TRBJ1-2, with a possible D match to TRBD1 (5 bases). The length of the CDR3 is 15 residues. With 5 bases removed from V and 8 bases from J, the gap between germline ends came to 21 bases.